This section outlines one T cell receptor (beta chain) sequence together with its context. The junction shows a germline mismatch at one end, possibly a read error. The sample originates from a study of T cell responses to AZD1222 COVID-19 vaccine. The data were produced by immunoSEQ multiplex PCR, yet TCRdb's version contains in-frame clones alone and is incomplete. Of some 58,000 clones in the sample, 80% to 90% were seen once. The CDR3 covers 16 residues. Germline CDR1 reads SGHTA; CDR2 reads FQGNSA. Specimen: peripheral blood, collected on day 0 of AZD1222 vaccination. The sequence was collected from an adult in good health. The V call is TRBV7-2, the J call TRBJ2-2, with D tentatively TRBD1 (6 bases). The CDR3 here is CASSILQGRNTEELFF. In DNA form, the CDR3 reads TGTGCCAGCAGCATCCTCCAGGGGCGGAACACCGAGGAGCTGTTTTTT.